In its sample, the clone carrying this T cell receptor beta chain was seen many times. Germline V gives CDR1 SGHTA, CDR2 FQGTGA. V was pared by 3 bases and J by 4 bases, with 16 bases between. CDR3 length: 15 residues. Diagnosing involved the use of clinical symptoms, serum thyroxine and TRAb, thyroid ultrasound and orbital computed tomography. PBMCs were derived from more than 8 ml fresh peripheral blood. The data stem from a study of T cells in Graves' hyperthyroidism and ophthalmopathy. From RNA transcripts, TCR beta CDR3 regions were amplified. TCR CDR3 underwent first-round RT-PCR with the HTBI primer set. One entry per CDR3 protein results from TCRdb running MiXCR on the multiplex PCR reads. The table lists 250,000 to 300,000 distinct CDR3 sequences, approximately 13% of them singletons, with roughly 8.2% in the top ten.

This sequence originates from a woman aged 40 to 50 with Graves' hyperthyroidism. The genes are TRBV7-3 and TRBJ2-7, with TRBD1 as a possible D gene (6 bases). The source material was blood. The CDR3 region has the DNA TGTGCCAGCAGCTTGACAGGTCCTCCTTCTTACGAGCAGTACTTC. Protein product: CASSLTGPPSYEQYF. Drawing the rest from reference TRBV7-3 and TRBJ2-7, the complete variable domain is GAGVSQTPSNKVTEKGKYVELRCDPISGHTALYWYRQSLGQGPEFLIYFQGTGAADDSGLPNDRFFAVRPEGSVSTLKIQRTERGDSAVYLCASSLTGPPSYEQYFGPGTRLTVT.